This T cell receptor (beta chain) was identified during a study of blood T cell repertoires in COVID-19. Overall study: Specimens from acute and convalescent COVID-19 originated in the United States, Italy and Spain.

Germline loops: CDR1 MNHEY, CDR2 SVGEGT. After removal of 3 bases from V and 6 bases from J, the junction contained 5 bases not matched to a gene. This CDR3 comprises 13 residues. Measured with immunoSEQ multiplex PCR; TCRdb has only the in-frame clones, and not every one. The sample lists more than 75,000 clones; 89% were seen once. The sequence derives from a man aged 50-59 years with acute or convalescent COVID-19. Sequencing used peripheral blood. The gene calls are TRBV6-2 or TRBV6-3 and TRBJ2-7; 7 bases fit TRBD1. The CDR3 coding sequence is TGTGCCAGCAGTTATCAGGGGGAACGCGAGCAGTACTTC. Translating it yields CASSYQGEREQYF.